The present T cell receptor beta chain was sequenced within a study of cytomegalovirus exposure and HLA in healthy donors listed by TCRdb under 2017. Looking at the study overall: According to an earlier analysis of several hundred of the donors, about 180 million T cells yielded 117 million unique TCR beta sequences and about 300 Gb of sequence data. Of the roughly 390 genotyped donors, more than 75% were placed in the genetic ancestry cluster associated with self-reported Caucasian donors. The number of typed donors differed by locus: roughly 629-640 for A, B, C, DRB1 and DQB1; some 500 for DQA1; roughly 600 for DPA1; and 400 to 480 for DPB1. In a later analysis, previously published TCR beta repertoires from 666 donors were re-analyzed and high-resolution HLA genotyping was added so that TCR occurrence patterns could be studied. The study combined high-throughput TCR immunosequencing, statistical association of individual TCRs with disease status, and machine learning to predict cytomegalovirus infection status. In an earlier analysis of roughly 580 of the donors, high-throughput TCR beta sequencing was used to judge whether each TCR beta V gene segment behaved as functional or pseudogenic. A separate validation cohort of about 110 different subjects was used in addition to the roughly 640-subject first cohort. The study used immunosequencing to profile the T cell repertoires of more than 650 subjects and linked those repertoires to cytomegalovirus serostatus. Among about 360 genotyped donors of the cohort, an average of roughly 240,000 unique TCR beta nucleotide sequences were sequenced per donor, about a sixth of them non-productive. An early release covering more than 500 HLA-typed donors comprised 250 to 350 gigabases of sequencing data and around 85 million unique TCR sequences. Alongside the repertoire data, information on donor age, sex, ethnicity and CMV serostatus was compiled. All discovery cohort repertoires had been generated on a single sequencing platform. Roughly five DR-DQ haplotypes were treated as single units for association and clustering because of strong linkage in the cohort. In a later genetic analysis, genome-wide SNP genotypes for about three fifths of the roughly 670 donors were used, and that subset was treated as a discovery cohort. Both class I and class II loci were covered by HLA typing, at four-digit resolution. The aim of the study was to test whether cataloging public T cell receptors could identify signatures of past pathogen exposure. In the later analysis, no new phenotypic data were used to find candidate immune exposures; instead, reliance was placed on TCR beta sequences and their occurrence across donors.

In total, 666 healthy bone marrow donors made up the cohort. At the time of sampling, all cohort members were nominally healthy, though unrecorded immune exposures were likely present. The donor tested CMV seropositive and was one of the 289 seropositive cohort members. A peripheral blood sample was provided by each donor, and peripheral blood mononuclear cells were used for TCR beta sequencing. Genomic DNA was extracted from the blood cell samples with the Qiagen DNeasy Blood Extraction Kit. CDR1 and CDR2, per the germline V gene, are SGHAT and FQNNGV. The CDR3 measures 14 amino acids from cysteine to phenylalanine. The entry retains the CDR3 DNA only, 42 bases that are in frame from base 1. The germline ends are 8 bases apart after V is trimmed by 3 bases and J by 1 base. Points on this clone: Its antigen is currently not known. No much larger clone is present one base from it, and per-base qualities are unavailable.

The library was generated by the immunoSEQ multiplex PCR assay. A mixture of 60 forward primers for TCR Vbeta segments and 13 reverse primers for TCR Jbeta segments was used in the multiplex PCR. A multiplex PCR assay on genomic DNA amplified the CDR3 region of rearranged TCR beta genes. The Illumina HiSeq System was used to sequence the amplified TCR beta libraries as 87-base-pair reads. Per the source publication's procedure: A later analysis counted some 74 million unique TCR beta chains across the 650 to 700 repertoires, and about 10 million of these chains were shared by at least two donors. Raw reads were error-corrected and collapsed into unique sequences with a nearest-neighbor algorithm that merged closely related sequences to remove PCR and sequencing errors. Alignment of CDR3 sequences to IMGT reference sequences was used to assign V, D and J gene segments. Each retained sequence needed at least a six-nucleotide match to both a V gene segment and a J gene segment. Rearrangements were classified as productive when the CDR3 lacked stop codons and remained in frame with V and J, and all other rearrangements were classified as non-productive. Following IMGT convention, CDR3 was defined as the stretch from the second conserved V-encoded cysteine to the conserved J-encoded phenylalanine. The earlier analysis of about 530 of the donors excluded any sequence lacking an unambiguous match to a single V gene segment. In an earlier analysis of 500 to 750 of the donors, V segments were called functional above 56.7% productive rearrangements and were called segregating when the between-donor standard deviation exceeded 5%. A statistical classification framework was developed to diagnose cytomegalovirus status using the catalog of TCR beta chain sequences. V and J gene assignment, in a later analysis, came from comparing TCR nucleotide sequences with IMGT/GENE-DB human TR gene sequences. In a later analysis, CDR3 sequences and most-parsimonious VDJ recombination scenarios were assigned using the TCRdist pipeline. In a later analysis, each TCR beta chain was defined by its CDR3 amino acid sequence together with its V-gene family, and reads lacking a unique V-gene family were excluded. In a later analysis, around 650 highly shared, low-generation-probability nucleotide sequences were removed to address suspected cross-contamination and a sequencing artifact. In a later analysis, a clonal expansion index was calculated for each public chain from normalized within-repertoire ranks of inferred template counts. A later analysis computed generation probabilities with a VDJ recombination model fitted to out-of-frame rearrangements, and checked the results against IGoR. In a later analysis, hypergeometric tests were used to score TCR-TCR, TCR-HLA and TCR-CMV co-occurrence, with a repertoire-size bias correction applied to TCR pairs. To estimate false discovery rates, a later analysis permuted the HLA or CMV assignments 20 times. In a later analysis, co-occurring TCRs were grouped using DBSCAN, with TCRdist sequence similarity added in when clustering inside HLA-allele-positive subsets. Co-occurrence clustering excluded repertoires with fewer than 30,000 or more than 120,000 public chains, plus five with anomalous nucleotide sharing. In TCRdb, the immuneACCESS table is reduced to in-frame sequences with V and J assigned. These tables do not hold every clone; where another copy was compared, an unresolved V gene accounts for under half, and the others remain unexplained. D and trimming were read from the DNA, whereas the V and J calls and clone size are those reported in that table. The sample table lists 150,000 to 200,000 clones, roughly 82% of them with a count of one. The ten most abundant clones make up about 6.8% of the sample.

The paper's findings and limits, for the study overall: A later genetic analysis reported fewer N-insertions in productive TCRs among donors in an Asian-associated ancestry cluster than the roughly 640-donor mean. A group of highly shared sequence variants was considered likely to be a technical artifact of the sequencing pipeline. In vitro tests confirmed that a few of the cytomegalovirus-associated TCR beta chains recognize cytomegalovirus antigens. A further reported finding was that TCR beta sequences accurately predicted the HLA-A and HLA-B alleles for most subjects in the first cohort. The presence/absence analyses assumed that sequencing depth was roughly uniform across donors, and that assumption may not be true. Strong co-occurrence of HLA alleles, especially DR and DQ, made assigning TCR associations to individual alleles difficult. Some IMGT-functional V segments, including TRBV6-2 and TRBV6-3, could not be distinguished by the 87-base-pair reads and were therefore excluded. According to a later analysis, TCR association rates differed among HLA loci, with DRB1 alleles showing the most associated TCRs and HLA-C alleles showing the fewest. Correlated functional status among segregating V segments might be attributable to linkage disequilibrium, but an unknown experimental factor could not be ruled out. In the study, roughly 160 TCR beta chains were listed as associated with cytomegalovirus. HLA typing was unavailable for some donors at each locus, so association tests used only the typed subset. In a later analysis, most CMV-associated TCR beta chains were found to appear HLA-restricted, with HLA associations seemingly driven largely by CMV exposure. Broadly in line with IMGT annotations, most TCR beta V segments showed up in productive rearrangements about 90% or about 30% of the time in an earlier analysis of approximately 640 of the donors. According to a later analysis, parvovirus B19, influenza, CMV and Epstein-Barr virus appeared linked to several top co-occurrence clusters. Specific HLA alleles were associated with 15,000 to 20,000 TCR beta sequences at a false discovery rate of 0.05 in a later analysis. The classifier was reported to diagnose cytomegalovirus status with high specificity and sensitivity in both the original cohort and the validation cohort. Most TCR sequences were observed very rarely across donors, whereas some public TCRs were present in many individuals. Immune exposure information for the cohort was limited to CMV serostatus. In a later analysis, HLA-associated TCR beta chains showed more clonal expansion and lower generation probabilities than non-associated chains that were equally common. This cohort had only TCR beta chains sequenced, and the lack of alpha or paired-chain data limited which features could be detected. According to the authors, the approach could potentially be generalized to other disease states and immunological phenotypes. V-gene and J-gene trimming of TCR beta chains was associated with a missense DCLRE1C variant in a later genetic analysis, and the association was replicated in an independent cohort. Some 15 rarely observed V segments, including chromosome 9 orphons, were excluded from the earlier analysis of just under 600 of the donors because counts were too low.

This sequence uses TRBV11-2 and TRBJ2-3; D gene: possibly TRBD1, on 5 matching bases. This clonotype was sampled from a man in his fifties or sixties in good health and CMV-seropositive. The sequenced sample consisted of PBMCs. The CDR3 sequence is CASSFRVRTDTQYF. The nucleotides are TGTGCCAGCAGCTTCAGGGTTCGCACAGATACGCAGTATTTT. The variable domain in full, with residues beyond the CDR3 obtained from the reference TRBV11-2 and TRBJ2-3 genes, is EAGVAQSPRYKIIEKRQSVAFWCNPISGHATLYWYQQILGQGPKLLIQFQNNGVVDDSQLPKDRFSAERLKGVDSTLKIQPAKLEDSAVYLCASSFRVRTDTQYFGPGTRLTVL.